These 30 T cell receptor beta chains were all obtained from the same sample, sequenced in a study of T cell responses to AZD1222 COVID-19 vaccine. The data were produced by immunoSEQ multiplex PCR, yet TCRdb's version contains in-frame clones alone and is incomplete. Here the sample spans roughly 150,000 clones, 90% being singletons. This material consisted of peripheral blood, taken 28 days after the second AZD1222 dose. The receptors here all came from an adult who received the AZD1222 COVID-19 vaccine.

The V gene is TRBV5-1, the J gene TRBJ1-4, with 7 bases matching TRBD1. Germline lookup yields CDR1 SGHRS and CDR2 YFSETQ. Trimming took 0 bases from V and 12 from J; bases not matched to a gene: 2. The CDR3 is 12 amino acids. The CDR3 reads CASSLGQGELFF. CDR3 sequence (DNA): TGCGCCAGCAGCTTGGGACAGGGCGAACTGTTTTTT. The variable domain in full, with the rest retrieved from reference TRBV5-1 and TRBJ1-4, is KAGVTQTPRYLIKTRGQQVTLSCSPISGHRSVSWYQQTPGQGLQFLFEYFSETQRNKGNFPGRFSGRQFSNSRSEMNVSTLELGDSALYLCASSLGQGELFFGSGTQLSVL.

This clone has just one count. The rearrangement links TRBV7-9 to TRBJ2-3, with 13 bases identical to TRBD2. The CDR3 consists of 16 residues. Germline assignment: CDR1 SEHNR and CDR2 FQNEAQ (reference sequence). Trimming at V came to 1 base and at J to 6 bases, leaving 4 bases not matched to a gene. DNA for the CDR3: TGTGCCAGCAGCTTAGTACTAGCGGGGGGGTCGGATACGCAGTATTTT. This gives the protein CASSLVLAGGSDTQYF.

The rearrangement links TRBV3-1 (or the pseudogene TRBV3-2) to TRBJ2-4, with 12 bases lining up with TRBD2. The CDR3 totals 18 residues. The ends lost 2 bases at V and 4 bases at J; junction bases unmatched: 9. CDR1 and CDR2 (germline): LGHDT, YNNKEL (reference sequence). Written as DNA, the CDR3 is TGTGCCAGCAGCCAACGAGGAGGACTAGCGGGGACAAAAAACATTCAGTACTTC. Translated: CASSQRGGLAGTKNIQYF.

The J gene is TRBJ2-1, the V gene TRBV28, with 7 bases that match TRBD2. CDR3 length: 15 residues. V shed 6 bases, J shed 6 bases, and the junction held 11 bases outside the gene matches. CDR1 and CDR2 (germline): MDHEN, SYDVKM. CDR3 sequence (DNA): TGTGCCAGCAGCCGCTCCACGGGGGGAGGCAATGAGCAGTTCTTC. This codes for CASSRSTGGGNEQFF.

The J gene is TRBJ2-1, the V gene TRBV28; TRBD2 is a possible D gene (6 bases). CDR3 length equals 14 residues. V was trimmed by 2 bases and J by 4 bases, leaving 9 bases between them. Germline V lookup: CDR1 MDHEN, CDR2 SYDVKM. The CDR3 bases are TGTGCCAGCAGTTTACGACTAGATTACAATGAGCAGTTCTTC. Translated: CASSLRLDYNEQFF.

The V and J genes are TRBV6-5 and TRBJ1-3; D possibly corresponds to TRBD1 (6 bases). The length of the CDR3 is 13 residues. Germline-derived CDR1 and CDR2 are MNHEY and SVGAGI. The V end lost 10 bases, the J end lost 0 bases, and 10 bases lay between the germline ends. Here the CDR3 reads CATDRSSGNTIYF. CDR3 coding DNA: TGTGCCACCGACAGGTCCTCTGGAAACACCATATATTTT.

V usage is TRBV4-2 and J usage is TRBJ2-5, with a weak D call TRBD2 (5 bases). From germline, CDR1 is LGHNA and CDR2 YNFKEQ. The CDR3 sequence is 13 residues long. V was trimmed by 5 bases and J by 4 bases, leaving 11 bases between them. CDR3 sequence reads: CASSERRGETQYF. The CDR3, as DNA: TGTGCCAGCAGCGAACGACGGGGAGAGACCCAGTACTTC.

The chain has TRBV19 and TRBJ2-1; D possibly uses TRBD1 or TRBD2 (5 bases each). CDR1 is LNHDA and CDR2 is SQIVND in the germline V gene (reference sequence). V was trimmed by 5 bases and J by 2 bases, leaving 13 bases between them. The CDR3 has 15 amino acids. Written as DNA, the CDR3 is TGTGCCAGTAGTCTGGACACTAGTACCTACAATGAGCAGTTCTTC. As protein: CASSLDTSTYNEQFF.

The V and J genes are TRBV7-2 and TRBJ1-5, with D tentatively TRBD1 (5 bases). This CDR3 spans 14 amino acids. CDR1 is SGHTA, CDR2 FQGNSA, per germline. V was trimmed by 5 bases and J by 9 bases, leaving 17 bases between them. The DNA for the CDR3 is TGTGCCAGCAGCCTCGACAGTCCCAGGGTGCCCCAGCATTTT. Translation: CASSLDSPRVPQHF.

The CDR3, as DNA: TGTGCCAGTAGTTTAAGCCCGTTGGGACTAGCGGTATACAATGAGCAGTTCTTC. This sequence encodes CASSLSPLGLAVYNEQFF. The rearrangement joins TRBV19 to TRBJ2-1; 11 bases align to TRBD2. The CDR3 has 18 residues. Germline CDR1 LNHDA, CDR2 SQIVND (reference sequence). V was clipped by 5 bases and J by 4 bases; unmatched bases: 13.

The chain employs TRBV11-2 and TRBJ1-6; D may be TRBD1 (5 bases). This CDR3 is 16 amino acids long. Germline loops: CDR1 SGHAT, CDR2 FQNNGV. V lost 1 base, J lost 9 bases, and 16 bases lay in between. This CDR3 is CASSLGLSGQGSPLHF. CDR3 DNA sequence: TGTGCCAGCAGCTTAGGGTTGTCAGGGCAAGGTTCACCCCTCCACTTT.

The chain recombines TRBV7-2 with TRBJ2-6; D could derive from TRBD1 or TRBD2 (5 bases each). The germline V and J ends were trimmed by 3 bases and 0 bases, with 6 bases remaining between them. The CDR3 is 15 residues long. CDR1 is SGHTA and CDR2 is FQGNSA in the germline V gene. CDR3 coding DNA: TGTGCCAGCAGCTTTGGGGGCTCTGGGGCCAACGTCCTGACTTTC. This translates into CASSFGGSGANVLTF.

The V gene is TRBV2, the J gene TRBJ2-5; 12 nucleotides match TRBD2. From germline, CDR1 is SNHLY and CDR2 FYNNEI. J lost 2 bases, V lost 5 bases, and 6 bases had no gene match. This CDR3 is 16 amino acids long. CDR3 amino acids: CASSPTSGGHQETQYF. The CDR3 DNA is TGTGCCAGCAGTCCGACTAGCGGGGGCCATCAAGAGACCCAGTACTTC.

The genes are TRBV10-3 and TRBJ2-5; 9 bases are shared with TRBD2. Germline V gene lookup returns CDR1 ENHRY and CDR2 SYGVKD. This CDR3 has 13 residues. J gave up 2 bases and V 10 bases, and 5 bases lay outside the gene matches. CDR3 coding DNA: TGTGCCACCCAGACTAGCGGACAAGAGACCCAGTACTTC. Residues: CATQTSGQETQYF.

The chain couples TRBV7-2 to TRBJ2-7; D unresolved. Trimming pared 4 bases from V and 2 bases from J, leaving 12 bases between. The CDR3 covers 14 residues. Germline values: CDR1 SGHTA, CDR2 FQGNSA. CDR3 sequence: CASSSFRTTYEQYF. CDR3 nucleotides: TGTGCCAGCAGCTCGTTCCGGACCACCTACGAGCAGTACTTC. The variable domain in full, completed from reference TRBV7-2 and TRBJ2-7, reads GAGVSQSPSNKVTEKGKDVELRCDPISGHTALYWYRQSLGQGLEFLIYFQGNSAPDKSGLPSDRFSAERTGGSVSTLTIQRTQQEDSAVYLCASSSFRTTYEQYFGPGTRLTVT.

V and J are TRBV20-1 and TRBJ1-2; a weak D match, TRBD1 (5 bases). V gave up 3 bases and J gave up 4 bases, with 12 bases separating them. Germline values: CDR1 DFQATT, CDR2 SNEGSKA (reference sequence). CDR3 length equals 13 residues. This CDR3 is CSASPGLSYGYTF. The CDR3 DNA sequence: TGCAGTGCTAGTCCGGGACTGTCCTATGGCTACACCTTC.

This sequence joins TRBV7-2 and TRBJ2-5; 9 bases map to TRBD1. The germline V gene encodes CDR1 SGHTA and CDR2 FQGNSA. The V and J ends lost 5 bases and 5 bases, in that order; junction bases with no gene match: 3. This CDR3 has 13 amino acids. In DNA form, the CDR3 reads TGTGCCAGCAGCCGGGACAGGGCGGAGACCCAGTACTTC. It codes for CASSRDRAETQYF.

The V and J genes are TRBV27 and TRBJ2-7; 12 positions match TRBD2. Germline trimming cut 0 bases from V and 2 bases from J; bases unmatched to any gene: 5. CDR3 length equals 17 residues. CDR1 is MNHEY and CDR2 is SMNVEV in the germline V gene (reference sequence). The CDR3, as DNA: TGTGCCAGCAGTTTATCTAGACTAGCGGGAGTTCCCTACGAGCAGTACTTC. Amino acids: CASSLSRLAGVPYEQYF.

The chain combines TRBV6-5 with TRBJ2-1; D is possibly TRBD2 (6 bases). Trimming pared 8 bases from V and 2 bases from J, leaving 10 bases between. CDR3 size: 13 residues. The V gene's germline CDR1 is MNHEY and CDR2 SVGAGI. The CDR3 region has the DNA TGTGCCAGCGGCCGACTAGCCTACAATGAGCAGTTCTTC. It specifies CASGRLAYNEQFF.

As concerns this clone: Different DNA sequences within this sample yield the same CDR3. The CDR3 region has the DNA TGTGCCAGCTCCGGGACAGGTAACACCGGGGAGCTGTTTTTT. It yields the protein CASSGTGNTGELFF. The chain is built from TRBV18 and TRBJ2-2; the match to TRBD1 covers 8 bases. Per the germline V gene, CDR1 is KGHSH and CDR2 is LQKENI. This CDR3 is 14 amino acids long. V dropped 6 bases and J dropped 2; count of bases not matched to a gene: 2.

This chain links TRBV7-9 with TRBJ2-5; TRBD2 aligns across 9 bases. CDR1 is SEHNR and CDR2 is FQNEAQ in the germline V gene (reference sequence). This CDR3 region has 16 residues. With 1 base clipped from V and 5 bases from J, the junction kept 8 bases outside the gene matches. The CDR3 region is CASSLGISGSEETQYF. CDR3 in DNA: TGTGCCAGCAGCTTAGGGATTAGCGGGAGTGAGGAGACCCAGTACTTC.

The chain joins TRBV6-2 or TRBV6-3 to TRBJ2-1, with a possible D match to TRBD2 (7 bases). Looked up from germline, CDR1 is MNHEY and CDR2 is SVGEGT. The CDR3 is 15 amino acids. The ends were cut back, 5 bases at V and 8 bases at J, with 19 bases in the middle. As DNA, the CDR3 is TGTGCCAGCAGTAAGACTAGCCCGGGGGGCGATGAGCAGTTCTTC. It specifies CASSKTSPGGDEQFF.

The chain carries TRBV4-1 and TRBJ2-7; D is perhaps TRBD1 (6 bases). Per the germline V gene, CDR1 is MGHRA and CDR2 is YSYEKL. The V end lost 2 bases, the J end lost 0 bases, and 14 bases lay between the germline ends. The CDR3 is 16 residues long. In nucleotides, the CDR3 is TGCGCCAGCAGCCAACCTACAGGGAAGAGCTCCTACGAGCAGTACTTC. Residues: CASSQPTGKSSYEQYF.

The V call is TRBV9, the J call TRBJ1-3, with a possible D match to TRBD1 (5 bases). CDR1 and CDR2 (germline): SGDLS, YYNGEE. V dropped 0 bases and J dropped 10 bases, with 17 bases sitting between them. The CDR3 runs 15 residues. This chain's CDR3 is CASSVERGLTGTIYF. DNA for the CDR3: TGTGCCAGCAGCGTAGAAAGGGGCCTAACCGGGACCATATATTTT.

The count of this clone is one. The chain carries TRBV28 and TRBJ1-2; the D is unclear. The CDR3 is 13 residues long. Germline V CDR1 and CDR2: MDHEN, SYDVKM. Trimming removed 6 bases from V and 3 bases from J, with 11 bases in between. CDR3 amino acids: CASSFGPDYGYTF. CDR3 DNA sequence: TGTGCCAGCAGCTTCGGGCCAGACTATGGCTACACCTTC.

The DNA for the CDR3 is TGTGCCACCAGTGCGGGGCGGGGGGGCAATCACAATGAGCAGTTCTTC. This sequence encodes CATSAGRGGNHNEQFF. The chain is built from TRBV24-1 and TRBJ2-1; 9 nucleotides match TRBD2. The germline CDR1 and CDR2 sequences are KGHDR and SFDVKD. The ends lost 5 bases at V and 5 bases at J; junction bases unmatched: 9. This CDR3 spans 16 amino acids.

The chain combines TRBV6-5 with TRBJ1-5; no firm D call. The CDR3 runs 15 residues. With 6 bases removed from V and 4 bases from J, the gap between germline ends came to 16 bases. Germline V gives CDR1 MNHEY, CDR2 SVGAGI. As DNA, the CDR3 is TGTGCCAGCAGCCCCACCCCGAGCAAGAATCAGCCCCAGCATTTT. Residues: CASSPTPSKNQPQHF.

The chain joins TRBV18 to TRBJ1-2; 8 bases agree with TRBD1. Trimming at V came to 3 bases and at J to 2 bases, leaving 5 bases not matched to a gene. Germline V gene lookup returns CDR1 KGHSH and CDR2 LQKENI. The CDR3 consists of 15 residues. Here the CDR3 DNA reads TGTGCCAGCTCACCTCCCGGGACAGGAAACTATGGCTACACCTTC. Protein product: CASSPPGTGNYGYTF.

The chain carries TRBV10-3 and TRBJ2-2; possibly TRBD2 for D (6 bases). This CDR3 is 16 amino acids long. Trimming took off 4 bases at V and 4 bases at J, with 16 bases between the two ends. Germline CDR1 and CDR2: ENHRY and SYGVKD. The CDR3 loop reads CAISVLEGLVTGELFF. Written as DNA, the CDR3 is TGTGCCATCAGTGTTCTGGAGGGCTTGGTCACCGGGGAGCTGTTTTTT.

This clone was picked up one time. The chain employs TRBV3-1 (or the pseudogene TRBV3-2) and TRBJ2-5; tentative D call: TRBD1 (5 bases). Between the trimmed V and J ends, which lost 2 bases and 7 bases, there was a span of 17 bases. Germline V CDR1 and CDR2: LGHDT, YNNKEL (reference sequence). The CDR3 is 15 amino acids. Written as DNA, the CDR3 is TGTGCCAGCAGCCAACAGGGCGTAGGGGATTGGACCCAGTACTTC. Its translation: CASSQQGVGDWTQYF.